These T cell receptor beta chains were read from a single sample in a study of T cells in Graves' hyperthyroidism and ophthalmopathy. TCRdb passed the multiplex PCR reads through MiXCR, listing each CDR3 protein once. Among 500,000 to 550,000 distinct CDR3 sequences, less than 25% were seen once, and the ten largest hold 26%. Sequenced: blood. These receptor sequences come from a man aged 18 to 29 with Graves' hyperthyroidism. The CDR3 runs from the conserved cysteine through the conserved F or W. D genes are given only for firm matches. A clone size is listed for some rows: how often the clone was seen (once, few, many), or a class if it is expanded.

NA,many,TRBV12-3/TRBV12-4,TRBJ2-7,CASLPPLEYGQYF,TGTGCCAGCCTCCCCCCCTTGGAGTACGGGCAGTACTTC
NA,NA,TRBV6-1,TRBJ2-7,CASSAAGRSRSYEQYF,TGTGCCAGCAGTGCCGCGGGACGGAGCCGTTCCTACGAGCAGTACTTC
TRBD1,many,TRBV5-6,TRBJ2-7,CASSYRGLGEQYF,TGTGCCAGCAGCTACAGGGGGCTAGGTGAGCAGTACTTC
TRBD1,NA,TRBV2,TRBJ2-7,CASSVEQGWSYEQYF,TGTGCCAGCAGTGTAGAACAGGGGTGGTCCTACGAGCAGTACTTC
TRBD2,many,TRBV7-6,TRBJ2-5,CASSLITSGGVRETQYF,TGTGCCAGCAGCTTAATAACTAGCGGGGGGGTAAGAGAGACCCAGTACTTC
NA,many,TRBV20-1,TRBJ1-5,CSARGGSLNNQPQHF,TGCAGTGCTAGAGGGGGCTCCCTAAACAATCAGCCCCAGCATTTT
NA,many,TRBV7-8,TRBJ1-2,CASSWTVSYGYTF,TGTGCCAGCAGCTGGACGGTGAGCTATGGCTACACCTTC
TRBD2,NA,TRBV7-9,TRBJ2-7,CASTPASGSYEQYF,TGTGCCAGCACCCCGGCTAGCGGGTCCTACGAGCAGTACTTC
TRBD1,NA,TRBV20-1,TRBJ1-1,CSATRQGRNTEAFF,TGCAGTGCTACCCGACAGGGGAGGAACACTGAAGCTTTCTTT
TRBD1,many,TRBV10-3,TRBJ1-2,CAILAGTGMDYGYTF,TGTGCCATCTTAGCCGGGACAGGGATGGACTATGGCTACACCTTC
NA,NA,TRBV10-3,TRBJ2-7,CAISESDSSLWEQYF,TGTGCCATCAGTGAGTCAGACAGTAGCTTGTGGGAGCAGTACTTC
TRBD2,NA,TRBV30,TRBJ2-1,CAWSPAGGSYNEQFF,TGTGCCTGGTCCCCTGCGGGGGGCTCCTACAATGAGCAGTTCTTC
TRBD1,many,TRBV12-3/TRBV12-4,TRBJ1-2,CASVPTGGNYGYTF,TGTGCCAGCGTCCCTACAGGGGGCAACTATGGCTACACCTTC
NA,NA,TRBV6-1,TRBJ2-7,CASSEAGSPSEQYF,TGTGCCAGCAGTGAAGCAGGCTCCCCCAGCGAGCAGTACTTC
NA,few,TRBV20-1,TRBJ2-4,CSATTPAVGIKYF,TGCAGTGCTACGACTCCGGCGGTGGGCATTAAGTACTTC
NA,few,TRBV7-8,TRBJ2-6,CASSSRREIRSGANVLTF,TGTGCCAGCAGCTCCCGGAGGGAAATTAGATCTGGGGCCAACGTCCTGACTTTC
NA,NA,TRBV5-1,TRBJ2-2,CARSLAPGAGELFF,TGCGCCCGCAGCTTGGCACCCGGGGCCGGGGAGCTGTTTTTT
NA,few,TRBV5-1,TRBJ2-5,CASSLVPRETQYF,TGCGCCAGCAGCTTAGTCCCCAGGGAGACCCAGTACTTC
TRBD1,NA,TRBV28,TRBJ2-7,CASRPTGTGDSYEQYF,TGTGCCAGCAGACCGACCGGGACAGGGGACTCCTACGAGCAGTACTTC
TRBD2,many,TRBV4-1,TRBJ2-7,CASSQEGLASYEQYF,TGCGCCAGCAGCCAAGAGGGACTAGCGTCCTACGAGCAGTACTTC
NA,many,TRBV6-5,TRBJ2-7,CASSYSGLRRDF,TGTGCCAGCAGTTATTCCGGTCTGCGGAGAGACTTC
NA,many,TRBV28,TRBJ2-2,CASSSVGFDTGELFF,TGTGCCAGCAGTTCAGTGGGTTTTGACACCGGGGAGCTGTTTTTT
TRBD1,NA,TRBV11-2,TRBJ1-2,CASSSYRDRVYGYTF,TGTGCCAGCAGCTCTTACCGGGACAGGGTTTATGGCTACACCTTC
NA,many,TRBV30,TRBJ1-2,CAWSTGYNYGYTF,TGTGCCTGGAGTACAGGTTACAACTATGGCTACACCTTC
NA,many,TRBV12-3/TRBV12-4,TRBJ1-3,CASSPHTGNTIYF,TGTGCCAGCAGTCCTCATACTGGAAACACCATATATTTT
NA,many,TRBV6-1,TRBJ2-7,CASSEPPASIYEQYF,TGTGCCAGCAGTGAACCCCCGGCCTCGATTTACGAGCAGTACTTC
TRBD1,NA,TRBV18,TRBJ1-1,CASSGRQGSTEAFF,TGTGCCAGCTCGGGAAGACAGGGAAGCACTGAAGCTTTCTTT
NA,NA,TRBV6-1,TRBJ1-2,CASSRDNGYGYTF,TGTGCCAGCAGCCGGGACAACGGTTATGGCTACACCTTC
NA,few,TRBV20-1,TRBJ1-2,CSALWTENYGYTF,TGCAGTGCCCTCTGGACAGAAAACTATGGCTACACCTTC
NA,NA,TRBV6-5,TRBJ2-3,CASSYSMGADTQYF,TGTGCCAGCAGTTACTCGATGGGGGCAGATACGCAGTATTTT
NA,many,TRBV29-1,TRBJ2-7,CSVGGDRDSYEQYF,TGCAGCGTCGGGGGGGACAGAGATTCCTACGAGCAGTACTTC
NA,many,TRBV4-1,TRBJ1-5,CASSQGQDEGPQHF,TGCGCCAGCAGCCAAGGGCAAGATGAAGGGCCCCAGCATTTT
NA,many,TRBV20-1,TRBJ2-7,CSARLLQGITEQYF,TGCAGTGCTAGATTGCTCCAGGGGATCACCGAGCAGTACTTC
TRBD1,few,TRBV27,TRBJ1-1,CASSPLGGTGGAGNTEAFF,TGTGCCAGCAGCCCTTTAGGCGGGACAGGGGGCGCGGGGAACACTGAAGCTTTCTTT
NA,many,TRBV20-1,TRBJ2-7,CSAEGGGQSSYEQYF,TGCAGTGCCGAAGGTGGGGGCCAAAGCTCCTACGAGCAGTACTTC
TRBD1,many,TRBV4-1,TRBJ1-3,CASSQVGQGSGNTIYF,TGCGCCAGCAGCCAAGTGGGACAGGGCTCTGGAAACACCATATATTTT
NA,NA,TRBV14,TRBJ2-7,CASSHYARDGLYEQYF,TGTGCCAGCAGCCATTACGCCCGGGACGGGCTCTACGAGCAGTACTTC
TRBD1,NA,TRBV12-3/TRBV12-4,TRBJ2-7,CASSFPGQGEGSYEQYF,TGTGCCAGCAGTTTCCCCGGACAGGGGGAAGGCTCCTACGAGCAGTACTTC
NA,many,TRBV6-5,TRBJ1-2,CASSYPQGYGYTF,TGTGCCAGCAGTTACCCACAGGGCTATGGCTACACCTTC
NA,many,TRBV2,TRBJ1-1,CASSISTGEAFF,TGTGCCAGCAGTATTTCGACCGGTGAAGCTTTCTTT
TRBD2,many,TRBV28,TRBJ2-4,CASSLALAGGLAKNIQYF,TGTGCCAGCAGTTTGGCACTAGCGGGGGGGCTAGCCAAAAACATTCAGTACTTC